Listed below are T cell receptor beta chains from one sample, sequenced in a study of blood T cell repertoires in COVID-19. Produced via immunoSEQ multiplex PCR; TCRdb's table is partial and in-frame only. Of roughly 280,000 clones in the sample, more than 70% are singletons; the top ten hold 11%. Sequenced material: peripheral blood. Source of these receptors: a woman between 25 and 40 years old with COVID-19, enrolled during active disease. The CDR3 runs from the conserved cysteine through the conserved F or W. The order of the fields is V gene, clone size, CDR3 length, J gene, D gene, CDR3 DNA, CDR3 protein. D genes are given only for firm matches. Size values are once, few and many counts, or a class for expanded clones, and some rows have none.

V: TRBV11-2; size: NA; length: 15; J: TRBJ2-7; D: TRBD2; DNA: TGTGCCAGCAGCCCGGGACTAGCGGGGGTCCTGGAGCAGTACTTC; CDR3: CASSPGLAGVLEQYF
V: TRBV4-2; size: NA; length: 18; J: TRBJ2-3; D: TRBD2; DNA: TGTGCCAGCAGCCAAGTGGGGCTAGCGGGAGATCCGGGAGATACGCAGTATTTT; CDR3: CASSQVGLAGDPGDTQYF
V: TRBV6-2/TRBV6-3; size: NA; length: 14; J: TRBJ2-7; D: TRBD2; DNA: TGTGCCAGTAGCCGGACTAGCGGGACCTACGAGCAGTACTTC; CDR3: CASSRTSGTYEQYF
V: TRBV27; size: NA; length: 13; J: TRBJ2-7; D: NA; DNA: TGTGCCAGCAGTTTGCAGGCTGAGTACGAGCAGTACTTC; CDR3: CASSLQAEYEQYF
V: TRBV30; size: NA; length: 16; J: TRBJ2-3; D: TRBD2; DNA: TGTGCCTGGAGCAGGGGCCTAGCGGGGTCCACAGATACGCAGTATTTT; CDR3: CAWSRGLAGSTDTQYF
V: TRBV27; size: NA; length: 14; J: TRBJ2-5; D: NA; DNA: TGTGCCAGCAGTTTAAGGGACGGAGGGGAGACCCAGTACTTC; CDR3: CASSLRDGGETQYF
V: TRBV4-1; size: NA; length: 14; J: TRBJ1-2; D: NA; DNA: TGCGCCAGCAGCCAAGACCCCACTAGCTATGGCTACACCTTC; CDR3: CASSQDPTSYGYTF
V: TRBV18; size: NA; length: 14; J: TRBJ2-7; D: NA; DNA: TGTGCCAGCTCACCAACTAGCCTAGGCAACGAGCAGTACTTC; CDR3: CASSPTSLGNEQYF
V: TRBV3-1/TRBV3-2; size: NA; length: 19; J: TRBJ1-1; D: TRBD1; DNA: TGTGCCAGCAGCCAAGATCCAGGGTGGCGTGGGACAGGGACGTATAGAGCTTTCTTT; CDR3: CASSQDPGWRGTGTYRAFF
V: TRBV27; size: NA; length: 15; J: TRBJ2-1; D: TRBD2; DNA: TGTGCCAGCAGTTTACCGGGAGGGTCCTACAATGAGCAGTTCTTC; CDR3: CASSLPGGSYNEQFF
V: TRBV4-1; size: NA; length: 16; J: TRBJ2-1; D: TRBD2; DNA: TGCGCCAGCAGCCACCTTAGCGGGAGTTTTTACAATGAGCAGTTCTTC; CDR3: CASSHLSGSFYNEQFF
V: TRBV7-6; size: NA; length: 14; J: TRBJ2-7; D: TRBD2; DNA: TGTGCCAGCAGCTTTGAAGGGAGGGCCTACGAGCAGTACTTC; CDR3: CASSFEGRAYEQYF
V: TRBV27; size: NA; length: 13; J: TRBJ1-1; D: NA; DNA: TGTGCCAGCAGTTTCCTTGGGGCGCCTGAAGCTTTCTTT; CDR3: CASSFLGAPEAFF
V: TRBV7-6; size: NA; length: 12; J: TRBJ1-5; D: NA; DNA: TGTGCCAGAAATTGGGGAGATCAGCCCCAGCATTTT; CDR3: CARNWGDQPQHF
V: TRBV29-1; size: NA; length: 17; J: TRBJ1-1; D: NA; DNA: TGCAGCGTTGAAGATAACCGCGGGTTCTCACGGAACACTGAAGCTTTCTTT; CDR3: CSVEDNRGFSRNTEAFF
V: TRBV5-1; size: NA; length: 16; J: TRBJ2-2; D: NA; DNA: TGCGCCAGCAGCTTGGCCGCGGGACGGAACACCGGGGAGCTGTTTTTT; CDR3: CASSLAAGRNTGELFF
V: TRBV6-4; size: NA; length: 16; J: TRBJ2-2; D: NA; DNA: TGTGCCAGCAGTGAACAGGCCACCTTGGACACCGGGGAGCTGTTTTTT; CDR3: CASSEQATLDTGELFF
V: TRBV9; size: NA; length: 15; J: TRBJ2-3; D: NA; DNA: TGTGCCAGCAGCGTAGTGGGGGCCGGGGCAGATACGCAGTATTTT; CDR3: CASSVVGAGADTQYF
V: TRBV5-1; size: NA; length: 14; J: TRBJ2-2; D: NA; DNA: TGCGCCAGCAGCGGGGGACTTAACACCGGGGAGCTGTTTTTT; CDR3: CASSGGLNTGELFF
V: TRBV5-4; size: NA; length: 13; J: TRBJ1-3; D: NA; DNA: TGTGCCAGCAGCGTCCTCTCTGGAAACACCATATATTTT; CDR3: CASSVLSGNTIYF
V: TRBV27; size: NA; length: 14; J: TRBJ2-4; D: NA; DNA: TGTGCCAGCAGTCCCAGGGAAGCCAAAAACATTCAGTACTTC; CDR3: CASSPREAKNIQYF
V: TRBV27; size: few; length: 15; J: TRBJ1-5; D: NA; DNA: TGTGCCAGCAGTCCGTACGGCGGGCGCAATCAGCCCCAGCATTTT; CDR3: CASSPYGGRNQPQHF
V: TRBV6-5; size: once; length: 14; J: TRBJ1-1; D: NA; DNA: TGTGCCAGCAGTATCCCTGGGGGCAACACTGAAGCTTTCTTT; CDR3: CASSIPGGNTEAFF
V: TRBV5-1; size: NA; length: 14; J: TRBJ2-5; D: NA; DNA: TGCGCCAGCAGCTCGGGGGAAGCTCAAGAGACCCAGTACTTC; CDR3: CASSSGEAQETQYF
V: TRBV20-1; size: NA; length: 15; J: TRBJ2-5; D: TRBD2; DNA: TGCAGTGCTAGTCCACTAGCGGGAATGGGAGAGACCCAGTACTTC; CDR3: CSASPLAGMGETQYF
V: TRBV7-3; size: NA; length: 16; J: TRBJ2-7; D: TRBD2; DNA: TGTGCCAGCAGCTCCCTTCCGGGACTAGTGGACTACGAGCAGTACTTC; CDR3: CASSSLPGLVDYEQYF
V: TRBV5-8; size: NA; length: 14; J: TRBJ2-5; D: NA; DNA: TGTGCCAGCAGCTCCAGGGTCCCGCGGAAGACCCAGTACTTC; CDR3: CASSSRVPRKTQYF
V: TRBV6-5; size: NA; length: 15; J: TRBJ2-7; D: NA; DNA: TGTGCCAGCAGGCCCAGAAACGCCCTCTCCTACGAGCAGTACTTC; CDR3: CASRPRNALSYEQYF
V: TRBV5-5; size: once; length: 13; J: TRBJ1-2; D: NA; DNA: TGTGCCAGCAGCTTGGCCGGCGCCGGGGGCTACACCTTC; CDR3: CASSLAGAGGYTF
V: TRBV7-9; size: NA; length: 13; J: TRBJ1-3; D: NA; DNA: TGTGCCAGCAGCTTAGGAGGGAGTAACACCATATATTTT; CDR3: CASSLGGSNTIYF
V: TRBV5-6; size: NA; length: 17; J: TRBJ2-2; D: TRBD1; DNA: TGTGCCAGCAGACCTGGGACAGGGCGAACGAACACCGGGGAGCTGTTTTTT; CDR3: CASRPGTGRTNTGELFF
V: TRBV15; size: NA; length: 14; J: TRBJ1-5; D: NA; DNA: TGTGCCACCAGCAGAGGAGGGTTTGGTCAGCCCCAGCATTTT; CDR3: CATSRGGFGQPQHF
V: TRBV7-8; size: NA; length: 16; J: TRBJ2-2; D: TRBD2; DNA: TGTGCCAGCAGCTTATGGGGGGAGGGCCTAACCGGGGAGCTGTTTTTT; CDR3: CASSLWGEGLTGELFF
V: TRBV6-1; size: NA; length: 16; J: TRBJ2-5; D: TRBD2; DNA: TGTGCCAGCAGTGAATGGGCTAGCGGAAGTAAAGAGACCCAGTACTTC; CDR3: CASSEWASGSKETQYF
V: TRBV7-9; size: NA; length: 16; J: TRBJ1-1; D: TRBD1; DNA: TGTGCCAGCAGCCTGGGACAGGGGTTTAGAAACACTGAAGCTTTCTTT; CDR3: CASSLGQGFRNTEAFF
V: TRBV7-9; size: NA; length: 15; J: TRBJ2-1; D: TRBD2; DNA: TGTGCCAGCAGCTTATTAGGACTAGCAGACAATGAGCAGTTCTTC; CDR3: CASSLLGLADNEQFF
V: TRBV6-6; size: NA; length: 13; J: TRBJ1-2; D: NA; DNA: TGTGCCAGCAGTTACTCCCCAGGTTATGGCTACACCTTC; CDR3: CASSYSPGYGYTF
V: TRBV6-2/TRBV6-3; size: NA; length: 14; J: TRBJ2-7; D: TRBD1; DNA: TGTGCCAGCAGCAACGGGGACAGGGTCTACGAGCAGTACTTC; CDR3: CASSNGDRVYEQYF
V: TRBV6-1; size: NA; length: 15; J: TRBJ2-3; D: TRBD2; DNA: TGTGCCAGCAGTGAAGGGGAGGGAGTCACAGATACGCAGTATTTT; CDR3: CASSEGEGVTDTQYF
V: TRBV2; size: NA; length: 12; J: TRBJ2-1; D: TRBD2; DNA: TGTGCCACCTTGGGGGGGGGTAGTGAGCAGTTCTTC; CDR3: CATLGGGSEQFF
V: TRBV2; size: few; length: 14; J: TRBJ1-1; D: TRBD1; DNA: TGTGCCAGCATTTTAGGACAGGCGAACACTGAAGCTTTCTTT; CDR3: CASILGQANTEAFF
V: TRBV11-2; size: few; length: 13; J: TRBJ1-2; D: NA; DNA: TGTGCCAGCAGCCGAGACAGGTTCTATGGCTACACCTTC; CDR3: CASSRDRFYGYTF
V: TRBV15; size: NA; length: 14; J: TRBJ2-7; D: NA; DNA: TGTGCCACCAGCAGAGGTCAAGCTACCTACGAGCAGTACTTC; CDR3: CATSRGQATYEQYF
V: TRBV4-3; size: NA; length: 14; J: TRBJ2-7; D: TRBD1; DNA: TGCGCCAGCAGCCAGGTTCCGGGACAGGAGGAGCAGTACTTC; CDR3: CASSQVPGQEEQYF
V: TRBV5-1; size: once; length: 15; J: TRBJ2-7; D: TRBD1; DNA: TGCGCCAGCAGCCCGCCCCGGGACAGGGTGAACGAGCAGTACTTC; CDR3: CASSPPRDRVNEQYF
V: TRBV7-2; size: NA; length: 17; J: TRBJ2-7; D: TRBD1; DNA: TGTGCCAGCAGCGCAGCGGGGACAGGGGGTCCTCTTGACGAGCAGTACTTC; CDR3: CASSAAGTGGPLDEQYF